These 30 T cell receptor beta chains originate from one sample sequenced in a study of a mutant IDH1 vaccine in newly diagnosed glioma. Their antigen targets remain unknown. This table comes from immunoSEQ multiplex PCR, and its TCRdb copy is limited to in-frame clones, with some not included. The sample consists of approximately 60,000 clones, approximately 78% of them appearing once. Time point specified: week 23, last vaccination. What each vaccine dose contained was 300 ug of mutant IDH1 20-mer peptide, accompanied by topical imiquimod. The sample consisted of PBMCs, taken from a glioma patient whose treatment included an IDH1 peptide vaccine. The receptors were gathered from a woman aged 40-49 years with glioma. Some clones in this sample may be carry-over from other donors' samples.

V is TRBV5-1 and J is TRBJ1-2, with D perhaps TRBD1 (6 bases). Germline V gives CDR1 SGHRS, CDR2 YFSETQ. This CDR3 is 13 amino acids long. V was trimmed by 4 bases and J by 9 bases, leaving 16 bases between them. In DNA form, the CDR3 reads TGCGCCAGCAGCCTAGCAGGGGATATGCGCTACACCTTC. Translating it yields CASSLAGDMRYTF.

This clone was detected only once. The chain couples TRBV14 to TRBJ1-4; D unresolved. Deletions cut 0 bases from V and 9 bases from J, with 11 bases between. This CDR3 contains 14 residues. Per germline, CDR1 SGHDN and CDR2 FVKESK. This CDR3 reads CASSQDLGQKKLFF. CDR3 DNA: TGTGCCAGCAGCCAAGATTTGGGTCAGAAAAAACTGTTTTTT.

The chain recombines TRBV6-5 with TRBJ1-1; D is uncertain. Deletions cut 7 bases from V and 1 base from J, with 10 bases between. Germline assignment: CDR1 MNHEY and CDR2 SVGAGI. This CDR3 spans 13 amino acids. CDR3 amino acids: CASNRLQNTEAFF. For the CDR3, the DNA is TGTGCCAGCAACCGACTACAGAACACTGAAGCTTTCTTT.

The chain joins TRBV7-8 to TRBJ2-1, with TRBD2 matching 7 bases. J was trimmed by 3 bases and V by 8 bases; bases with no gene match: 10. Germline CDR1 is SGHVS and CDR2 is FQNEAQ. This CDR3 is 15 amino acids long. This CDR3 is CASGPRTRFYNEQFF. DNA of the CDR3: TGTGCCAGCGGCCCACGGACTAGATTCTACAATGAGCAGTTCTTC.

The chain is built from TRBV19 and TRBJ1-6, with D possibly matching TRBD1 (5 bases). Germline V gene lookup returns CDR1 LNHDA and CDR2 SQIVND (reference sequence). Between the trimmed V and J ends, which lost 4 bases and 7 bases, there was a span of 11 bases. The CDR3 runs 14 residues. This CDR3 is CASSTTQGNSPLHF. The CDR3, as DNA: TGTGCCAGTAGTACGACTCAGGGCAATTCACCCCTCCACTTT.

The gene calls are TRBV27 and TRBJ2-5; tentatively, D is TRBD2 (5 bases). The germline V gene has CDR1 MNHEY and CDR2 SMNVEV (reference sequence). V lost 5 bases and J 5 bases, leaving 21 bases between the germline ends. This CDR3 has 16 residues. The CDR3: CASSDSLVSGFETQYF. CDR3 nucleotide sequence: TGTGCCAGCAGTGACTCACTAGTATCCGGATTTGAGACCCAGTACTTC.

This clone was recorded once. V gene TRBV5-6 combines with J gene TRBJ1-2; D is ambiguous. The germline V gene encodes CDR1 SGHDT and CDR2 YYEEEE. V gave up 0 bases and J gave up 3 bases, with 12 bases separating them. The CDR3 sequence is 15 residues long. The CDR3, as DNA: TGTGCCAGCAGCTTGGTGCCAGAGAGCTACTATGGCTACACCTTC. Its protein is CASSLVPESYYGYTF.

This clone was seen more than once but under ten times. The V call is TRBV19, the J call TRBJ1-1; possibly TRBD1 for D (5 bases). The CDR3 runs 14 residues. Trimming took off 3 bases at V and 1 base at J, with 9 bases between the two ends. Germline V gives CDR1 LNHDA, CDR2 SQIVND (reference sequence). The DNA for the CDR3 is TGTGCCAGTAGTATTGGGGGATCGAACACTGAAGCTTTCTTT. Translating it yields CASSIGGSNTEAFF.

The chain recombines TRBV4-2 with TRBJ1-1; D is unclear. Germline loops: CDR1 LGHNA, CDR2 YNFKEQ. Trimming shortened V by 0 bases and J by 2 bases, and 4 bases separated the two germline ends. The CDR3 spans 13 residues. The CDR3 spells CASSQDDNTEAFF. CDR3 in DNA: TGTGCCAGCAGCCAAGATGACAACACTGAAGCTTTCTTT.

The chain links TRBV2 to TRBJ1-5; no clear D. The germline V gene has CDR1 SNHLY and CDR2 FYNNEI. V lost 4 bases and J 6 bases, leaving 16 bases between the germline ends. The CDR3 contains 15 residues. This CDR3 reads CASSVGFGVGQPQHF. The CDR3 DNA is TGTGCCAGCAGTGTGGGGTTCGGGGTTGGTCAGCCCCAGCATTTT.

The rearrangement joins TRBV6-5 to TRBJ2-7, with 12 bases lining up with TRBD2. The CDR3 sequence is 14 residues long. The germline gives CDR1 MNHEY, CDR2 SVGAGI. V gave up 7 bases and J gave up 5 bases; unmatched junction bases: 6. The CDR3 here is CASMTSGGSHEQYF. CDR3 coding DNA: TGTGCCAGCATGACTAGCGGGGGATCCCACGAGCAGTACTTC.

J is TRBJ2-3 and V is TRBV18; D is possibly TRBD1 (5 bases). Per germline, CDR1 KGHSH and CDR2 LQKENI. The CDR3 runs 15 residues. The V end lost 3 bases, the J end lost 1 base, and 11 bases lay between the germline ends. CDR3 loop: CASSPGQAGTDTQYF. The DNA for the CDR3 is TGTGCCAGCTCACCGGGGCAGGCGGGCACAGATACGCAGTATTTT.

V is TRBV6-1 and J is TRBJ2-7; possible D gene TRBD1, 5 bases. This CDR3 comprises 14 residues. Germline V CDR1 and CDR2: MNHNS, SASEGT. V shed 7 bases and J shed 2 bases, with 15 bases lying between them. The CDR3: CASIVPGQTYEQYF. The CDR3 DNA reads TGTGCCAGCATTGTTCCAGGGCAGACCTACGAGCAGTACTTC.

CDR3 DNA: TGTGCCAGCAGTAAGGGGGCGGCTAACTATGGCTACACCTTC. Its translation is CASSKGAANYGYTF. This chain links TRBV6-1 with TRBJ1-2; TRBD1 aligns across 7 bases. Losses at the gene ends were 5 bases for V and 0 bases for J; bases not matched to a gene: 3. The CDR3 extends over 14 amino acids. Per the germline V gene, CDR1 is MNHNS and CDR2 is SASEGT.

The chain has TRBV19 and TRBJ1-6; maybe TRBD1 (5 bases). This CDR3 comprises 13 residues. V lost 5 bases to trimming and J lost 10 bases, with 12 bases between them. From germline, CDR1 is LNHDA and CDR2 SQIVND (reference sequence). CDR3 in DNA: TGTGCCAGTAGTCCGGCAGGGATCTCACCCCTCCACTTT. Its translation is CASSPAGISPLHF.

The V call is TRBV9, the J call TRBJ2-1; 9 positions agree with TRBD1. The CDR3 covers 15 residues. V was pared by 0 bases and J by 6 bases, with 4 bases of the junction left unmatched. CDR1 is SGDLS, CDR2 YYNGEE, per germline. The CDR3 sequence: CASSVGDRESNEQFF. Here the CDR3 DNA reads TGTGCCAGCAGCGTAGGGGACAGGGAGTCCAATGAGCAGTTCTTC. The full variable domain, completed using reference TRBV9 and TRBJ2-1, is DSGVTQTPKHLITATGQRVTLRCSPRSGDLSVYWYQQSLDQGLQFLIQYYNGEERAKGNILERFSAQQFPDLHSELNLSSLELGDSALYFCASSVGDRESNEQFFGPGTRLTVL.

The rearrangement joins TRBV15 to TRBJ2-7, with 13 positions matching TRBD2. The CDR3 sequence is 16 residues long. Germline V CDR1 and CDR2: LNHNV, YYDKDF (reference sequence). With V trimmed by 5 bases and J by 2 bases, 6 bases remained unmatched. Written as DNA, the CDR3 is TGTGCCACCAGCGGACAGGGGACTAGCGGGGCCTACGAGCAGTACTTC. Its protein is CATSGQGTSGAYEQYF. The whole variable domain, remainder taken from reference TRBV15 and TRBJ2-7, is DAMVIQNPRYQVTQFGKPVTLSCSQTLNHNVMYWYQQKSSQAPKLLFHYYDKDFNNEADTPDNFQSRRPNTSFCFLDIRSPGLGDTAMYLCATSGQGTSGAYEQYFGPGTRLTVT.

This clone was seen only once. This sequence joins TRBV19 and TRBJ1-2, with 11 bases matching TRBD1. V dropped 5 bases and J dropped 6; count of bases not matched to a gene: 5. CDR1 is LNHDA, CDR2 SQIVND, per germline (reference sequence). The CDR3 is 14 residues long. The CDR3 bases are TGTGCCAGTAGTTCCCCGGGACAGGGGGATGGCTACACCTTC. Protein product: CASSSPGQGDGYTF.

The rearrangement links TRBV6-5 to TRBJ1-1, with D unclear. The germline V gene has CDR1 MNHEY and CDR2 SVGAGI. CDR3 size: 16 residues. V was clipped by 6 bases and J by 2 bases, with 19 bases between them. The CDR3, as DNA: TGTGCCAGCAGCTACGTCATTACGGGGATAAACACTGAAGCTTTCTTT. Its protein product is CASSYVITGINTEAFF.

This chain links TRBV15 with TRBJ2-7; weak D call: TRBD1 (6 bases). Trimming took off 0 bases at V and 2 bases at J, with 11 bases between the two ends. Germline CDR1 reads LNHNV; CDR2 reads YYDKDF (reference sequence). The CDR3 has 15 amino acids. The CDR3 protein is CATSRDWQGTYEQYF. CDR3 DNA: TGTGCCACCAGCAGAGATTGGCAGGGGACCTACGAGCAGTACTTC.

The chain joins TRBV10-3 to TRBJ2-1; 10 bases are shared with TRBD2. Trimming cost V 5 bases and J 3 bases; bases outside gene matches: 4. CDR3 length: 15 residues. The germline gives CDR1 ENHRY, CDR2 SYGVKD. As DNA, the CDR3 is TGTGCCATCAGTAATAGCGGGGGGAACTACAATGAGCAGTTCTTC. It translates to CAISNSGGNYNEQFF.

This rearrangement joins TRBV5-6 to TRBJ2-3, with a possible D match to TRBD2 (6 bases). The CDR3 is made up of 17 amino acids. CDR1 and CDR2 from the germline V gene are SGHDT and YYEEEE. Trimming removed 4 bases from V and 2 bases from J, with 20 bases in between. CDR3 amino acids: CASSLVGGRQFTDTQYF. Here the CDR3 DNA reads TGTGCCAGCAGCCTGGTGGGGGGTCGACAGTTCACAGATACGCAGTATTTT.

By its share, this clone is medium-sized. The CDR3 DNA is TGTGCCAGCAGCCCGGGACTGGGGTATGGCTACACCTTC. Translated: CASSPGLGYGYTF. V usage is TRBV9 and J usage is TRBJ1-2, with D possibly being TRBD1 (5 bases). Germline values: CDR1 SGDLS, CDR2 YYNGEE. The CDR3 spans 13 residues. Trimming shortened V by 4 bases and J by 5 bases, and 12 bases separated the two germline ends.

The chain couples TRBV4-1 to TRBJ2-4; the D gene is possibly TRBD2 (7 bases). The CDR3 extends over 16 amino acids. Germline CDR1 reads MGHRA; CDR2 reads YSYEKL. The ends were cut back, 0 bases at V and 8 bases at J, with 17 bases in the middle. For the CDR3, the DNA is TGCGCCAGCAGCCAAGATAGGGGGGGGGCGATATACATTCAGTACTTC. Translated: CASSQDRGGAIYIQYF.

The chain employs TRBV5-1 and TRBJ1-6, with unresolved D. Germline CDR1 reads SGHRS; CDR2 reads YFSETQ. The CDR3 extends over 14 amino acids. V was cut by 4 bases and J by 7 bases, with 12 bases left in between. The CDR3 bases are TGCGCCAGCAGCGCCGCCGGGAGCAATTCACCCCTCCACTTT. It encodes CASSAAGSNSPLHF.

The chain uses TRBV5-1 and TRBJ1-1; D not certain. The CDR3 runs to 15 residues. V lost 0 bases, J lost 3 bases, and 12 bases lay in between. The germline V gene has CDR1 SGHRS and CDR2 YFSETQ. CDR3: CASSLAGFGDTEAFF. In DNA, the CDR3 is TGCGCCAGCAGCTTGGCGGGTTTCGGGGACACTGAAGCTTTCTTT. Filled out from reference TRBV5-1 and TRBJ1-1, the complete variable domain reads KAGVTQTPRYLIKTRGQQVTLSCSPISGHRSVSWYQQTPGQGLQFLFEYFSETQRNKGNFPGRFSGRQFSNSRSEMNVSTLELGDSALYLCASSLAGFGDTEAFFGQGTRLTVV.

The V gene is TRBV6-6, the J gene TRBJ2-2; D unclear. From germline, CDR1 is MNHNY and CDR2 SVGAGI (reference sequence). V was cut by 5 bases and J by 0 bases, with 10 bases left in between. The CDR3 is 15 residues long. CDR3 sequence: CASSPRVSNTGELFF. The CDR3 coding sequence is TGTGCCAGCAGTCCCCGGGTTTCGAACACCGGGGAGCTGTTTTTT.

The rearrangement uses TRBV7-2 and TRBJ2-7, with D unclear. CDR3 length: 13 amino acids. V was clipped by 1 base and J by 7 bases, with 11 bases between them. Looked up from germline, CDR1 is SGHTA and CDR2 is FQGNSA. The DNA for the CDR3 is TGTGCCAGCAGCTTAGAGCTAGGCGGAGAGCAGTACTTC. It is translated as CASSLELGGEQYF.

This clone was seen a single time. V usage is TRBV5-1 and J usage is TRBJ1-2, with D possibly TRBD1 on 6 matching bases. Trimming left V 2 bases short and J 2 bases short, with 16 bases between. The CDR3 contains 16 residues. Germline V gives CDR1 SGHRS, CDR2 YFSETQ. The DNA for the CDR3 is TGCGCCAGCAGCTTCCTGACAGGAGGGTCGAACTATGGCTACACCTTC. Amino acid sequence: CASSFLTGGSNYGYTF.

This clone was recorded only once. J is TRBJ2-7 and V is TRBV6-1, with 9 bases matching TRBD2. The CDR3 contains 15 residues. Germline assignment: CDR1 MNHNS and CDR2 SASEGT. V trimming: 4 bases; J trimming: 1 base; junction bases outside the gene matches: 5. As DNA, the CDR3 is TGTGCCAGCAGTGGGGAGCGGGGGGTTTCCTACGAGCAGTACTTC. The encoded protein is CASSGERGVSYEQYF.